The 14 T cell receptor beta chains below come from one sample, sequenced in a study of shared clonotypes between healthy human individuals. Here immunoSEQ multiplex PCR was the method, and the copy in TCRdb shows in-frame clones only, minus some. The data hold about 1.5 million clones, with approximately 96% observed a single time. The material sequenced was naive CD4+ T cells sorted from blood. Stated subset: CD45RA+ positively selected. All receptors come from a man aged 25-45 years in good health.

The chain combines TRBV5-4 with TRBJ2-7; the D gene could be TRBD1 or TRBD2 (5 bases each). The V and J ends lost 4 bases and 3 bases respectively, with 17 bases between them. The germline gives CDR1 SGHNT, CDR2 YYREEE (reference sequence). This CDR3 has 15 amino acids. The CDR3 nucleotides read TGTGCCAGCAGCCGAACGGGTGGGGGAAGCTACGAGCAGTACTTC. Amino acid sequence: CASSRTGGGSYEQYF.

Comments on this clone: At the DNA level, this CDR3 is encoded by other sequences in the same sample as well. V and J are TRBV7-9 and TRBJ2-7; weak D call: TRBD2 (5 bases). This CDR3 is 14 amino acids long. Trimming removed 0 bases at V and 4 bases at J, with 10 bases between. CDR1 is SEHNR and CDR2 is FQNEAQ in the germline V gene (reference sequence). The CDR3 DNA reads TGTGCCAGCAGCTTAGCGGGAGCCGTTTACGAGCAGTACTTC. This codes for CASSLAGAVYEQYF.

The CDR3 loop is CASSGDRVSNQPQHF. The CDR3 DNA reads TGTGCCAGCAGTGGGGACAGGGTAAGCAATCAGCCCCAGCATTTT. The V call is TRBV6-1, the J call TRBJ1-5; the match to TRBD1 covers 9 bases. Germline CDR1 reads MNHNS; CDR2 reads SASEGT. CDR3 length equals 15 residues. V lost 4 bases and J lost 1; bases outside the gene matches: 2.

J is TRBJ1-1 and V is TRBV27, with D hard to call. From germline, CDR1 is MNHEY and CDR2 SMNVEV (reference sequence). V shed 7 bases and J shed 1 base, with 10 bases lying between them. CDR3 length equals 13 residues. The DNA of the CDR3 is TGTGCCAGCACCCGGACGGGGAACACTGAAGCTTTCTTT. Its protein is CASTRTGNTEAFF.

This clone was seen only once. The chain carries TRBV25-1 and TRBJ2-1, with 7 nucleotides matching TRBD1. From germline, CDR1 is MGHDK and CDR2 SYGVNS. This CDR3 is 16 amino acids long. Trimming removed 1 base from V and 4 bases from J; junction bases left unmatched: 7. The CDR3 DNA sequence: TGTGCCAGCAGTGAATTTCCGGGACAGACGTACAATGAGCAGTTCTTC. Translating gives CASSEFPGQTYNEQFF.

The V and J genes are TRBV19 and TRBJ1-1, with D uncertain. The CDR3 is 13 amino acids. CDR1 is LNHDA, CDR2 SQIVND, per germline (reference sequence). Trimming took 8 bases from V and 1 from J, leaving 11 bases between them. CDR3 sequence: CASGKRPNTEAFF. The DNA for the CDR3 is TGTGCCAGTGGTAAACGTCCGAACACTGAAGCTTTCTTT.

This chain uses TRBV28 with TRBJ2-7, with 9 bases matching TRBD1. Trimming removed 6 bases from V and 5 bases from J; junction bases left unmatched: 11. This CDR3 has 15 residues. Germline CDR1 MDHEN, CDR2 SYDVKM. The CDR3 here is CASRPTGGESDEQYF. In DNA, the CDR3 is TGTGCCAGCAGACCAACAGGGGGCGAGTCAGACGAGCAGTACTTC.

This sequence joins TRBV7-7 and TRBJ1-1; D might be TRBD1 (6 bases). The CDR3 covers 15 residues. Trimming took off 5 bases at V and 7 bases at J, with 20 bases between the two ends. CDR1 and CDR2 from the germline V gene are SSHAT and FNYEAQ (reference sequence). CDR3 residues: CASSPLVQGGGEAFF. The CDR3 coding sequence is TGTGCCAGCAGCCCCCTCGTACAGGGTGGTGGTGAAGCTTTCTTT.

This clone showed up just once. The gene calls are TRBV11-3 and TRBJ2-3; 8 nucleotides agree with TRBD2. Trimming took 5 bases from V and 5 from J; bases not matched to a gene: 6. CDR3 length equals 14 residues. Germline V CDR1 and CDR2: SGHNT, YENEEA. The CDR3 loop is CASSQGLERDTQYF. In DNA form, the CDR3 reads TGTGCCAGCAGCCAGGGACTAGAGAGAGATACGCAGTATTTT.

This sequence joins TRBV5-1 and TRBJ1-1, with unresolved D. The V end lost 0 bases, the J end lost 4 bases, and 13 bases lay between the germline ends. Per germline, CDR1 SGHRS and CDR2 YFSETQ. This CDR3 spans 15 amino acids. CDR3 coding DNA: TGCGCCAGCAGCTTGGACGGATGGGTTCGCACTGAAGCTTTCTTT. It encodes CASSLDGWVRTEAFF.

DNA for the CDR3: TGTGCCAGCAGTCAGGCCCCGGGACAGGGGCGTACCGGGGAGCTGTTTTTT. This encodes CASSQAPGQGRTGELFF. This sequence joins TRBV28 and TRBJ2-2; 10 bases match TRBD1. The CDR3 is made up of 17 amino acids. J gave up 5 bases and V 5 bases, and 11 bases lay outside the gene matches. Germline V gives CDR1 MDHEN, CDR2 SYDVKM. Variable domain in full (rest from reference TRBV28 and TRBJ2-2): DVKVTQSSRYLVKRTGEKVFLECVQDMDHENMFWYRQDPGLGLRLIYFSYDVKMKEKGDIPEGYSVSREKKERFSLILESASTNQTSMYLCASSQAPGQGRTGELFFGEGSRLTVL.

This rearrangement joins TRBV7-2 to TRBJ2-5; 14 nucleotides line up with TRBD2. Germline CDR1 and CDR2: SGHTA and FQGNSA. This CDR3 has 16 residues. V was pared by 8 bases and J by 3 bases, with 8 bases of the junction left unmatched. For the CDR3, the DNA is TGTGCCAGCCTAGGACTAGCGGGAGGCCCGAAAGAGACCCAGTACTTC. Protein: CASLGLAGGPKETQYF.

This chain uses TRBV7-3 with TRBJ2-5; the D call may be TRBD1 or TRBD2 (5 bases each). CDR1 and CDR2 from the germline V gene are SGHTA and FQGTGA. Trimming stripped 1 base from V and 4 bases from J, with 10 bases between. The CDR3 runs to 14 residues. The CDR3 coding sequence is TGTGCCAGCAGCTTAATGGGTGGGGGAGAGACCCAGTACTTC. Translating gives CASSLMGGGETQYF.

This clone was counted a single time. The chain employs TRBV11-2 and TRBJ2-3; 13 bases map to TRBD2. The CDR3 is made up of 16 amino acids. CDR1 and CDR2 from the germline V gene are SGHAT and FQNNGV. After removal of 6 bases from V and 3 bases from J, the junction contained 6 bases not matched to a gene. The CDR3 is CASRQRTSGSTDTQYF. The CDR3 region has the DNA TGTGCCAGCAGACAGAGGACTAGCGGGAGTACAGATACGCAGTATTTT.